This record looks at one T cell receptor beta chain sequence and its context. The source of the sample is a study of spatial heterogeneity in lung cancer. As for the study in general: TCR and UMI combinations that were unique each appeared, on average, more than ten times in raw reads.

Time point: blood at routine non-recurrence follow-up after resection. Every TCR cDNA molecule bore its own unique molecular identifier. TCRdb processed the 5' RACE reads anew with MiXCR; each CDR3 protein has one entry. Here the sample spans about 15,000 distinct CDR3 sequences, approximately 19% being singletons. This CDR3 region has 14 residues. The germline V gene has CDR1 SNHLY and CDR2 FYNNEI. The V gene lost 4 bases and the J gene lost 5 bases, with 9 bases spanning the gap. The sample here was PBMCs, taken at follow-up. This chain links TRBV2 with TRBJ1-6; D gene ambiguous. The source is a male donor with early-stage non-small cell lung cancer. The chain's CDR3 is CASSGYSNNSPLHF. DNA for the CDR3: TGTGCCAGCAGTGGCTACAGCAATAATTCACCCCTCCACTTT.